This record concerns one T cell receptor (beta chain) sequence. This clonotype was seen a handful of times. There is no known antigen for this receptor. Base qualities are not recorded, but no much larger clone differs from it by a single base. The CDR3, from cysteine to phenylalanine, totals 16 residues. Solely the CDR3 DNA is kept, with 48 bases framed from the first base. The germline ends are 13 bases apart after V is trimmed by 0 bases and J by 1 base. The CDR1 and CDR2 encoded by the germline V gene (reference sequence) are LGHDT and YNNKEL. The listed sequencing device is Illumina NovaSeq 6000. TCRalpha and TCRbeta cDNA libraries were built by 5'RACE with constant-segment primers, adding sample barcodes and unique molecular identifiers. Trizol reagent was used to extract RNA from every sample. Libraries were amplified in two PCR steps, with a second sample barcode and Illumina TruSeq adapters added in the second step. Sequencing of the libraries was done on an Illumina NovaSeq, producing 2 x 150 bp paired-end reads. The source study handled its data this way. With migec v1.2.7, reads were demultiplexed and then collapsed into UMI-guided consensus sequences. With mixcr v2.1.11, UMI consensuses were aligned to TRA and TRB V and J templates and assembled into clonotypes. A clonotype was counted as expanded or contracted only if both edgeR and NoisET called the change significant, with noise models trained on biological replicates. edgeR calls used a false discovery rate-adjusted p below 0.01 and a log2 fold-change threshold of 1. As an exploratory analysis of dynamics, max-normalized trajectories of the 1000 most abundant clonotypes were examined by PCA with hierarchical clustering. Each responding clone was given a CD4 or CD8 phenotype based on the CD4+ and CD8+ repertoires, which had been sequenced separately. The public reads were reanalyzed by TCRdb: fastp trimming at Q25, MiXCR alignment, in-frame beta chains only. For every CDR3 protein sequence, its rows merge into one entry that carries the most common genes and DNA. The authors' filters were not applied to this entry. The sample table holds about 620,000 distinct CDR3 sequences, of which approximately 19% were seen once. Around 11% of the sample comes from the top ten.

This sample is drawn from a study of T-cell memory formation after mild COVID-19 (dated by TCRdb to about 2021). Background for the entire study: Most TCR sequence clusters were specific to one of the two donors. In two donors, T-cell clones that expanded and contracted after mild COVID-19 were followed by sequencing TCRalpha and TCRbeta repertoires longitudinally. The cohort was made up of two young adult volunteers, one female and one male, who were previously healthy. The research as a whole found: The second-wave clones that peaked on day 37 were not confirmed to be SARS-CoV-2 specific. The study included only two mild cases, and larger cohorts that include severe cases with pre-infection samples were judged to be necessary. Some responding clones were detected in pre-infection memory, suggesting pre-existing cross-reactive memory T cells joined the SARS-CoV-2 response. Contracting CD4+ clones were located mainly in the CM and EM memory subsets, whereas CD8+ clones were found to be enriched in EMRA. Clones that contracted from day 15 to 85 showed balanced CD4/CD8 phenotypes, whereas a second wave of clones that expanded from day 15 to 37 leaned towards CD4+.

Ficoll-Paque density gradient centrifugation was the method used to isolate PBMCs. The sequence joins TRBV3-1 to TRBJ2-7, with TRBD1 perhaps the D gene, on 5 matching bases. The material sequenced was PBMCs or a T cell subset sorted from them (not recorded which). This sequence originates from an adult woman who had mild COVID-19 (a few samples of this study predate the infection). The sample titles of this study are shuffled in the database, so cell type and time point are left out; the donor was told from shared clones. The CDR3: CASSQDGRVPSYEQYF. Here is the DNA: TGTGCCAGCAGCCAAGATGGCAGGGTTCCTTCCTACGAGCAGTACTTC.